Listed below are T cell receptor beta chains from one sample, sequenced in a study of T cells in Graves' hyperthyroidism and ophthalmopathy. TCRdb analysed the multiplex PCR reads with MiXCR anew, one entry per CDR3 protein. The sample includes some 600,000 distinct CDR3 sequences, 40% to 55% seen only once; the top ten take just over 8%. The sample comprised peripheral blood or thyroid tissue (not recorded which). The origin of the receptors is a woman between 18 and 30 years old with Graves' hyperthyroidism. Both conserved end residues are part of each CDR3. A D gene is named only where the DNA matches it firmly. A row's size may be missing; if present it is once, few, many or a size class.

CDR3nt: TGTGCCAGCTCGGCCGGGACCGCTAACTATGGCTACACCTTC; CDR3aa: CASSAGTANYGYTF; j_gene: TRBJ1-2; d_gene: .; v_gene: TRBV2; abundance: .
CDR3nt: TGTGCCAGCAGCCCACAAGGGAATGAAAAACTGTTTTTT; CDR3aa: CASSPQGNEKLFF; j_gene: TRBJ1-4; d_gene: .; v_gene: TRBV7-6; abundance: .
CDR3nt: TGTGCCACCAGTGATTTGGGGGCAGAGACCCAGTACTTC; CDR3aa: CATSDLGAETQYF; j_gene: TRBJ2-5; d_gene: .; v_gene: TRBV24-1; abundance: few
CDR3nt: TGTGCCAGCAACACCGGTTGGGGTAACTATGGCTACACCTTC; CDR3aa: CASNTGWGNYGYTF; j_gene: TRBJ1-2; d_gene: .; v_gene: TRBV7-8; abundance: many
CDR3nt: TGTGCCACGACCGGGACAGGGGGTACTGGGGCCAACGTCCTGACTTTC; CDR3aa: CATTGTGGTGANVLTF; j_gene: TRBJ2-6; d_gene: TRBD1; v_gene: TRBV19; abundance: .
CDR3nt: TGCAGTGCTAGAGGGGCCAGCTTTACCTACGAGCAGTACTTC; CDR3aa: CSARGASFTYEQYF; j_gene: TRBJ2-7; d_gene: .; v_gene: TRBV20-1; abundance: .
CDR3nt: TGCGCCAGCAGCCAAGATCGGGCTAGCGATACGCAGTATTTT; CDR3aa: CASSQDRASDTQYF; j_gene: TRBJ2-3; d_gene: .; v_gene: TRBV4-3; abundance: .
CDR3nt: TGTGCCAGCAGCATACTTAGGGGTGTGAACTATGGCTACACCTTC; CDR3aa: CASSILRGVNYGYTF; j_gene: TRBJ1-2; d_gene: .; v_gene: TRBV25-1; abundance: .
CDR3nt: TGTGCCAGCAGCTTAGACGGACTAGCGGGAGAGACCCAGTACTTC; CDR3aa: CASSLDGLAGETQYF; j_gene: TRBJ2-5; d_gene: TRBD2; v_gene: TRBV11-3; abundance: .
CDR3nt: TGTGCCAGCAGCGTGAACAACAGGGTGGAGATTAACTTC; CDR3aa: CASSVNNRVEINF; j_gene: TRBJ2-5; d_gene: .; v_gene: TRBV5-4; abundance: few
CDR3nt: TGCGCCAGCAGCACGTCTAACGAGCAGTACTTC; CDR3aa: CASSTSNEQYF; j_gene: TRBJ2-7; d_gene: .; v_gene: TRBV5-1; abundance: .
CDR3nt: TGTGCCAGCAGCCCGCGGACACTTTACTCCTACGAGCAGTACTTC; CDR3aa: CASSPRTLYSYEQYF; j_gene: TRBJ2-7; d_gene: .; v_gene: TRBV7-3; abundance: .
CDR3nt: TGTGCCAGCAGCCGGGGACAGGGGGCACATTATGGCAACACCTTC; CDR3aa: CASSRGQGAHYGNTF; j_gene: TRBJ1-2; d_gene: TRBD1; v_gene: TRBV7-9; abundance: .
CDR3nt: TGTGCCAGCAGCTCGGACAGGCCCTATCCTAGAGTAAAACTGTTTTTT; CDR3aa: CASSSDRPYPRVKLFF; j_gene: TRBJ1-4; d_gene: TRBD1; v_gene: TRBV25-1; abundance: .
CDR3nt: TGTGCTAGTGGTTTGAGGGTGAACACTGAAGCTTTCTTT; CDR3aa: CASGLRVNTEAFF; j_gene: TRBJ1-1; d_gene: .; v_gene: TRBV12-5; abundance: .
CDR3nt: TGCAGCGTTGAGGGTGGACAGGACTACGAGCAGTACTTC; CDR3aa: CSVEGGQDYEQYF; j_gene: TRBJ2-7; d_gene: TRBD1; v_gene: TRBV29-1; abundance: many
CDR3nt: TGTGCCAGTAGTACCCGGGAGGGCACTGAAGCTTTCTTT; CDR3aa: CASSTREGTEAFF; j_gene: TRBJ1-1; d_gene: .; v_gene: TRBV19; abundance: .
CDR3nt: TGCAGTGCTGGACAGGGACTCTGGGAGACCCAGTACTTC; CDR3aa: CSAGQGLWETQYF; j_gene: TRBJ2-5; d_gene: TRBD1; v_gene: TRBV20-1; abundance: .
CDR3nt: TGTGCCACCCGGAACGGCCAGGGGCGCGACGGCTACACCTTC; CDR3aa: CATRNGQGRDGYTF; j_gene: TRBJ1-2; d_gene: .; v_gene: TRBV24-1; abundance: .
CDR3nt: TGTGCCAGCGGACAGGGAGGGTTGAACACTGAAGCTTTCTTT; CDR3aa: CASGQGGLNTEAFF; j_gene: TRBJ1-1; d_gene: TRBD1; v_gene: TRBV2; abundance: .
CDR3nt: TGTGCCAGCAAAAGGTCACGGGAGGGAACCTACGAGCAGTACTTC; CDR3aa: CASKRSREGTYEQYF; j_gene: TRBJ2-7; d_gene: TRBD2; v_gene: TRBV2; abundance: .
CDR3nt: TGTGCCAGCAGCCCCGAGCCTCGGGAGACCCAGTACTTC; CDR3aa: CASSPEPRETQYF; j_gene: TRBJ2-5; d_gene: .; v_gene: TRBV7-9; abundance: many
CDR3nt: TGTGCCAGCAGCCGTGGACGGCCCCAGCATTTT; CDR3aa: CASSRGRPQHF; j_gene: TRBJ1-5; d_gene: .; v_gene: TRBV6-5; abundance: .
CDR3nt: TGTGCCAGCAGCTTAGGAATAGCGGGAGTGAGCTCCTACGAGCAGTACTTC; CDR3aa: CASSLGIAGVSSYEQYF; j_gene: TRBJ2-7; d_gene: TRBD2; v_gene: TRBV7-8; abundance: .
CDR3nt: TGTGCCAGTAGTACACCAGCGGGACAAGAGACCCAGTACTTC; CDR3aa: CASSTPAGQETQYF; j_gene: TRBJ2-5; d_gene: TRBD2; v_gene: TRBV19; abundance: .
CDR3nt: TGCAGCGTTGAGGACAGGGGATCTGGAGGGGAAAAGCTGTTTTTT; CDR3aa: CSVEDRGSGGEKLFF; j_gene: TRBJ1-4; d_gene: TRBD1; v_gene: TRBV29-1; abundance: .
CDR3nt: TGCAGTGCTAGAGATCTAGTAGCGGGAGGAGGATACGAGCAGTACTTC; CDR3aa: CSARDLVAGGGYEQYF; j_gene: TRBJ2-7; d_gene: TRBD2; v_gene: TRBV20-1; abundance: .
CDR3nt: TGTGCCACCAGTGACCTGGGACAGTCACTCCAAGAGACCCAGTACTTC; CDR3aa: CATSDLGQSLQETQYF; j_gene: TRBJ2-5; d_gene: TRBD1; v_gene: TRBV24-1; abundance: .
CDR3nt: TGCAGTGCTAGAGTCGGACACTTGAACACTGAAGCTTTCTTT; CDR3aa: CSARVGHLNTEAFF; j_gene: TRBJ1-1; d_gene: .; v_gene: TRBV20-1; abundance: few
CDR3nt: TGTGCCAGCAGCTTAGCAGTGGGAAGCACAGATACGCAGTATTTT; CDR3aa: CASSLAVGSTDTQYF; j_gene: TRBJ2-3; d_gene: .; v_gene: TRBV7-2; abundance: .
CDR3nt: TGTGCCAGCACCGAGGACAGGGAAGAGACCCAGTACTTC; CDR3aa: CASTEDREETQYF; j_gene: TRBJ2-5; d_gene: TRBD1; v_gene: TRBV9; abundance: few
CDR3nt: TGTGCCAGCAGTTACAGTTATGGGGTGAATGAGCAGTTCTTC; CDR3aa: CASSYSYGVNEQFF; j_gene: TRBJ2-1; d_gene: .; v_gene: TRBV9; abundance: .
CDR3nt: TGTGCCAGCAGCCAAAGGGGACAGGGGGCAGAGACCCAGTACTTC; CDR3aa: CASSQRGQGAETQYF; j_gene: TRBJ2-5; d_gene: TRBD1; v_gene: TRBV7-9; abundance: .
CDR3nt: TGTGCCAGCAGCTTAGTAGGGGAGCGGGAGGTAGAGACCCAGTACTTC; CDR3aa: CASSLVGEREVETQYF; j_gene: TRBJ2-5; d_gene: TRBD2; v_gene: TRBV11-2; abundance: .
CDR3nt: TGTGCCACCAGCAGAGATCAGAATGGCCAGCCCCAGCATTTT; CDR3aa: CATSRDQNGQPQHF; j_gene: TRBJ1-5; d_gene: .; v_gene: TRBV15; abundance: many
CDR3nt: TGCCTTTTACAAACCCAGAGGAACACTGAAGCTTTCTTT; CDR3aa: CLLQTQRNTEAFF; j_gene: TRBJ1-1; d_gene: .; v_gene: TRBV2; abundance: .
CDR3nt: TGTGCCACCAGCAGAGGGACGGGGGCCAACGTCCTGACTTTC; CDR3aa: CATSRGTGANVLTF; j_gene: TRBJ2-6; d_gene: .; v_gene: TRBV15; abundance: .
CDR3nt: TGTGCCAGCAGTTGGGACGTCTCCTACGAGCAGTACTTC; CDR3aa: CASSWDVSYEQYF; j_gene: TRBJ2-7; d_gene: .; v_gene: TRBV6-6; abundance: few
CDR3nt: TGTGCCATCAGTTACGGAAAGCGGGATTGGAACGAGCAGTACTTC; CDR3aa: CAISYGKRDWNEQYF; j_gene: TRBJ2-7; d_gene: TRBD2; v_gene: TRBV10-3; abundance: .
CDR3nt: TGTGCCAGCAGTCCCCCTGGAGGGACTAGCGTTGAGACCCAGTACTTC; CDR3aa: CASSPPGGTSVETQYF; j_gene: TRBJ2-5; d_gene: TRBD2; v_gene: TRBV2; abundance: once
CDR3nt: TGCAGTGCCCCTAGGACAGAGACCCAGTACTTC; CDR3aa: CSAPRTETQYF; j_gene: TRBJ2-5; d_gene: .; v_gene: TRBV20-1; abundance: once
CDR3nt: TGCAGCGTTGAAACGCAGGGTGGATCCTCCTACGAGCAGTACTTC; CDR3aa: CSVETQGGSSYEQYF; j_gene: TRBJ2-7; d_gene: .; v_gene: TRBV29-1; abundance: .
CDR3nt: TGTGCCACCAGCAGAGAGGACAGGGAGAGCGAGCAGTACTTC; CDR3aa: CATSREDRESEQYF; j_gene: TRBJ2-7; d_gene: TRBD1; v_gene: TRBV15; abundance: few
CDR3nt: TGTGCCAGCAGCTTAGCGACTAGCGGGAGTCCTTACGAGCAGTACTTC; CDR3aa: CASSLATSGSPYEQYF; j_gene: TRBJ2-7; d_gene: TRBD2; v_gene: TRBV7-2; abundance: .
CDR3nt: TGTGCCAGTAGTATGGGACCGCCCGGGATAGGAGGAAAACTGTTTTTT; CDR3aa: CASSMGPPGIGGKLFF; j_gene: TRBJ1-4; d_gene: .; v_gene: TRBV19; abundance: .
CDR3nt: TGCAGCGTTGAGGAAGACAGGGGGTGGACTTTC; CDR3aa: CSVEEDRGWTF; j_gene: TRBJ2-6; d_gene: TRBD1; v_gene: TRBV29-1; abundance: .
CDR3nt: TGTGCCACCACTAGGACGATTCACTCCTACGAGCAGTACTTC; CDR3aa: CATTRTIHSYEQYF; j_gene: TRBJ2-7; d_gene: .; v_gene: TRBV2; abundance: few
CDR3nt: TGTGCCAGCAGTTCGGACAGGGGACTGCGTGGCTACACCTTC; CDR3aa: CASSSDRGLRGYTF; j_gene: TRBJ1-2; d_gene: TRBD1; v_gene: TRBV7-2; abundance: .
CDR3nt: TGCAGTGCTAGCGATGGCTACACCTTC; CDR3aa: CSASDGYTF; j_gene: TRBJ1-2; d_gene: .; v_gene: TRBV20-1; abundance: few
CDR3nt: TGTGCCAGCAGCCCCACCCTGGCCGTTTTGAACACTGAAGCTTTCTTT; CDR3aa: CASSPTLAVLNTEAFF; j_gene: TRBJ1-1; d_gene: .; v_gene: TRBV7-2; abundance: .
CDR3nt: TGTGCCAGCAGCTTGCGGGACAGACCCAATCAGCCCCAGCATTTT; CDR3aa: CASSLRDRPNQPQHF; j_gene: TRBJ1-5; d_gene: TRBD1; v_gene: TRBV11-2; abundance: .
CDR3nt: TGTGCCAGCAGCGGATATATCAGCGACGAGCAGTACTTC; CDR3aa: CASSGYISDEQYF; j_gene: TRBJ2-7; d_gene: .; v_gene: TRBV25-1; abundance: few